This T cell receptor (beta chain) was profiled in a study of blood T cell repertoires in COVID-19 (dated by TCRdb to the early 2020s). At the level of the whole study: Samples covering the acute and convalescent phases of COVID-19 were provided by collaborators in the United States, Italy and Spain. The material from the prospective study consisted of cDNA or gDNA derived from T cells, B-cell-depleted T cells, or PBMCs. Subjects who had been exposed to COVID-19, were actively infected with it, or had recovered from it provided the deeply sampled blood TCRbeta repertoires that made up the dataset. The repertoires were made available in a free public database intended to serve as a resource for research on the immune response to SARS-CoV-2. Samples came from the ongoing ImmuneRACE study (first 160 participants) plus 1,254 subjects from 6 global collaborators. The sample metadata nearly always contained a de-identified subject ID, COVID-19 status, age in years and sex. Where available, HLA class I and class II types were taken from metadata supplied by the sample provider and were not determined by assay-based typing. Results the study describes overall, beyond this receptor: Clinical and demographic metadata were provided uncurated, with the amount varying by source and participant.

TCRbeta CDR3 regions were amplified from genomic DNA using the immunoSEQ Assay, a bias-controlled multiplex PCR. The study's own analysis went as follows. The number of nucleated cells in each sample was estimated by amplification of reference gene primers within the assay. To quantify the absolute abundance of each unique TCRbeta CDR3 rearrangement, sequence reads were collapsed and filtered. For each sample, productive Simpson clonality was calculated by taking the square root of Simpson's diversity index across productive rearrangements. Drawn from immuneACCESS, this table holds only the in-frame rearrangements with V and J called that TCRdb kept. Clones are partly lost; checked studies trace under half to an unresolved V gene and leave the rest unexplained. V and J calls plus clone size are reproduced from that table; the DNA served to infer D and trimming. Counted in this sample were 250,000 to 300,000 clones; about 90% of them appeared once. The ten largest clones add up to around 11% of the sample.

Concerning this clone itself: Its recognized antigen is unknown. The sample holds no much larger clone one base away, and base qualities are not on file.

V lost 4 bases and J lost 7 bases, and the count of bases not matched to a germline gene is 8. The CDR3 sequence holds 14 residues, the cysteine and phenylalanine included. The CDR3 DNA has 42 bases and is translated from base 1. CDR1 and CDR2 are read off the germline V gene (reference sequence) as LGHDT and YNNKEL. In Seattle, one collaborating source enrolled patients while the infection was active and tracked those patients longitudinally over the course of disease. Each collaborating institution followed its own protocols to collect whole blood in K2EDTA tubes. For TCRbeta analysis, collaborator samples were shipped as frozen whole blood, as isolated PBMCs, or as DNA extracted from either sample type.

The TCR originated in a woman younger than 45 with COVID-19, enrolled during active disease. The chain joins TRBV3-1 (or the pseudogene TRBV3-2) to TRBJ2-3, with TRBD2 matching 7 junction bases. Specimen: peripheral blood. The CDR3 protein sequence reads: CASSRIGGSNTQYF. The DNA sequence is as follows: TGTGCCAGCAGCCGGATTGGCGGGAGCAATACGCAGTATTTT.